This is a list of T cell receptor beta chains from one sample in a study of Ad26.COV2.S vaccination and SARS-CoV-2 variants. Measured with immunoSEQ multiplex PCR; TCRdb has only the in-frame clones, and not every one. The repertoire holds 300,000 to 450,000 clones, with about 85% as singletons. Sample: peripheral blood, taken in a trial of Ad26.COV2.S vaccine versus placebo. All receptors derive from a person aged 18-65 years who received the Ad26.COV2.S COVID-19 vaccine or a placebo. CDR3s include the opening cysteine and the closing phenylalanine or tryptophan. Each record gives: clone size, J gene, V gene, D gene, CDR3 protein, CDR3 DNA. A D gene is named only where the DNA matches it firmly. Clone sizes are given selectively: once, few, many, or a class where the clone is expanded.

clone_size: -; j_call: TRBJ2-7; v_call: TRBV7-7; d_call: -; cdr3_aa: CASSLSPNHTGDFSYEQYF; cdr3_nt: TGTGCTAGCAGCTTATCCCCCAACCATACAGGGGACTTCTCCTACGAGCAGTACTTC
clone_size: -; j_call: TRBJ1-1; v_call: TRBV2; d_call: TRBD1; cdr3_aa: CASSVMRGQTVTSPEAFF; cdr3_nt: TGTGCCAGCAGTGTTATGAGGGGGCAGACCGTCACCTCGCCTGAAGCTTTCTTT
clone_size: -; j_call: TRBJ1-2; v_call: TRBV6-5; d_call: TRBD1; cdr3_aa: CASNPGTGNYGYTF; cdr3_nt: TGTGCCAGCAATCCCGGGACAGGGAACTATGGCTACACCTTC
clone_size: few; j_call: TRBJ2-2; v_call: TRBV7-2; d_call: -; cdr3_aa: CASGGAFSGELFF; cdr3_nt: TGTGCCTCGGGCGGGGCTTTTAGCGGGGAGCTGTTTTTT
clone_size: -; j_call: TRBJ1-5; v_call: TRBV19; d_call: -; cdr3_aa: CASSRGGAGNSNQPQHF; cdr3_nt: TGTGCCAGTAGTAGAGGGGGGGCAGGGAACAGCAATCAGCCCCAGCATTTT
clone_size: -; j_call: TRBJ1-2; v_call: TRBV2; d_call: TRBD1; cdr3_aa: CASRGQGNYGYTF; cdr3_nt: TGTGCCAGCAGAGGACAGGGAAACTATGGCTACACCTTC
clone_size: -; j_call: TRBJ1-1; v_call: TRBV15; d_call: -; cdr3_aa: CATSRVIRGSSTEAFF; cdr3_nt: TGTGCCACCAGCAGAGTAATTCGGGGTTCTAGCACTGAAGCTTTCTTT
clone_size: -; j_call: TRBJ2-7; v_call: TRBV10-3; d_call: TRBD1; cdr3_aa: CAISDWTGTYEQYF; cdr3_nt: TGTGCCATCAGTGATTGGACAGGAACCTACGAGCAGTACTTC
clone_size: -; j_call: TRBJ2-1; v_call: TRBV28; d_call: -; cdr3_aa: CASSPPRGAGYNEQFF; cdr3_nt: TGTGCCAGCAGTCCCCCCCGAGGGGCAGGTTACAATGAGCAGTTCTTC
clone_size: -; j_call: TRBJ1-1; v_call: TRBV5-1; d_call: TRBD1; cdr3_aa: CASSAQGGGTEAFF; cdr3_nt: TGCGCCAGCAGCGCTCAGGGGGGAGGCACTGAAGCTTTCTTT
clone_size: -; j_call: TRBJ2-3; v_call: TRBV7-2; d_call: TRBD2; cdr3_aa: CASSNSGGATDTQYF; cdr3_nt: TGTGCCAGCAGCAATAGCGGGGGGGCAACAGATACGCAGTATTTT
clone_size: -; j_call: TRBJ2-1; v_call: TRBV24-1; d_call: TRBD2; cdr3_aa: CATSDGTSGYNEQFF; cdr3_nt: TGTGCCACCAGTGACGGGACTAGCGGTTACAATGAGCAGTTCTTC
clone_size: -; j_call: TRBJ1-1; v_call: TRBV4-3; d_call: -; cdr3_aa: CASSQDSFASVAAFF; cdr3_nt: TGCGCCAGCAGCCAAGATTCTTTCGCCTCTGTTGCGGCTTTCTTT
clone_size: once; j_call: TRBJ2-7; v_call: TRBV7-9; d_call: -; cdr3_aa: CASSLVGAVNEQYF; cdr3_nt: TGTGCCAGCAGCTTAGTGGGGGCTGTCAACGAGCAGTACTTC
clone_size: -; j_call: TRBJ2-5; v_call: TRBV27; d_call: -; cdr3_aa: CASSFRFLETQYF; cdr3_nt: TGTGCCAGCAGTTTCAGGTTCTTGGAGACCCAGTACTTC
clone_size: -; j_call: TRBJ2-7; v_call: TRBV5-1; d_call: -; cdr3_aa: CASSFTDDYEQYF; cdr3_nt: TGCGCCAGCAGTTTTACTGATGACTACGAGCAGTACTTC
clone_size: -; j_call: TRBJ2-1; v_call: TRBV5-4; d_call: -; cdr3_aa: CASSSLTRAYNEQFF; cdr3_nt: TGTGCCAGCAGCTCGCTGACTAGGGCCTACAATGAGCAGTTCTTC
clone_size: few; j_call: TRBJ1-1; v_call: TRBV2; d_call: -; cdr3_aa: CASSAQGNTEAFF; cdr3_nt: TGTGCCAGCAGTGCTCAGGGGAACACTGAAGCTTTCTTT
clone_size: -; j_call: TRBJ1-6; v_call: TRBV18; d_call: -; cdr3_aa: CASSSVGMMGQRSNSPLHF; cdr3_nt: TGTGCCAGCTCTTCTGTTGGAATGATGGGACAAAGGTCCAATTCACCCCTCCACTTT
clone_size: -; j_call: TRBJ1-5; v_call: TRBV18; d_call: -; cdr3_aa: CASSPGYNQPQHF; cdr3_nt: TGTGCCAGCTCACCAGGATACAATCAGCCCCAGCATTTT
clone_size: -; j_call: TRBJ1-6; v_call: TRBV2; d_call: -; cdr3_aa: CASSVAVDSPLHF; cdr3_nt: TGTGCCAGCAGTGTAGCAGTGGATTCACCCCTCCACTTT
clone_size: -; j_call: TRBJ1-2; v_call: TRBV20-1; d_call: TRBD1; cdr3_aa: CSASEQGAGGYTF; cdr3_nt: TGCAGTGCTAGTGAACAGGGGGCCGGGGGCTACACCTTC
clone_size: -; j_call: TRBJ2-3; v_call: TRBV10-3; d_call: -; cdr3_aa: CAISDFAGQGEDTQYF; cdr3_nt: TGTGCCATCAGTGATTTCGCAGGGCAGGGAGAAGATACGCAGTATTTT
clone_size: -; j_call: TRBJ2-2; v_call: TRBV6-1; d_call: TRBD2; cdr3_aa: CASSELAGVTGELFF; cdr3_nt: TGTGCCAGCAGTGAACTAGCGGGGGTTACCGGGGAGCTGTTTTTT
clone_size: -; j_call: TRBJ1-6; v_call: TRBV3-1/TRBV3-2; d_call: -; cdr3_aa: CASSPPYSGPGGNSPLHF; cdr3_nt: TGTGCCAGCAGCCCACCGTATTCGGGCCCGGGAGGTAATTCACCCCTCCACTTT
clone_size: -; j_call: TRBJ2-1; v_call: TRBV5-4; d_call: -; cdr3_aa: CASSPAGQASYNEQFF; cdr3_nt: TGTGCCAGCAGCCCGGCGGGCCAGGCCTCCTACAATGAGCAGTTCTTC
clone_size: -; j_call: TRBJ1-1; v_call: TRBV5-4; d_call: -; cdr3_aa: CASSLSAGNTEAFF; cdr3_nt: TGTGCCAGCAGCTTGAGCGCAGGGAACACTGAAGCTTTCTTT
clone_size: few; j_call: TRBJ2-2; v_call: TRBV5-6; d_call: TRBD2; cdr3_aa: CASSPVAGGTGELFF; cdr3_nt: TGTGCCAGCAGCCCGGTAGCGGGAGGCACCGGGGAGCTGTTTTTT
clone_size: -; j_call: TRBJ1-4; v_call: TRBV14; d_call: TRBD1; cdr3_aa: CASSPETGVFEKLFF; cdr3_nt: TGTGCCAGCAGCCCGGAGACAGGGGTATTTGAAAAACTGTTTTTT
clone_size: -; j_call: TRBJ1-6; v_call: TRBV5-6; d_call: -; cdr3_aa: CASSLFNGPNSPLHF; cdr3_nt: TGTGCCAGCAGCTTGTTCAACGGGCCGAATTCACCCCTCCACTTT
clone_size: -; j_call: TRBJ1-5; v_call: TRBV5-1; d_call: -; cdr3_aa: CASSPPMDRYSNQPQHF; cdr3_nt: TGCGCCAGCTCCCCCCCTATGGACAGATATAGCAATCAGCCCCAGCATTTT
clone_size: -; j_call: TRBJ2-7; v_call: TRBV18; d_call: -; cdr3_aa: CASSPGDRAYEQYF; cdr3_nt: TGTGCCAGCTCACCAGGCGACAGAGCCTACGAGCAGTACTTC
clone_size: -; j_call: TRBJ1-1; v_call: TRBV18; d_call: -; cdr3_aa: CASSPPTDNTEAFF; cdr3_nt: TGTGCCAGCTCACCACCGACGGACAACACTGAAGCTTTCTTT
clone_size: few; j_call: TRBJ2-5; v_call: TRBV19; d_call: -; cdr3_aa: CASSIVGALQETQYF; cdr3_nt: TGTGCCAGTAGTATTGTGGGGGCGCTCCAAGAGACCCAGTACTTC
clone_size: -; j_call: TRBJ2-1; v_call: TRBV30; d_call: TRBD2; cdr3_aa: CAWRSSPGLAGVGYNEQFF; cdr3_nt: TGTGCCTGGAGATCTTCCCCGGGACTAGCGGGAGTGGGCTACAATGAGCAGTTCTTC
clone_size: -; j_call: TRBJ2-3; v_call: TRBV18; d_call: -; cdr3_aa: CASSSSDTQYF; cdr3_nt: TGTGCCAGCTCATCTTCAGATACGCAGTATTTT
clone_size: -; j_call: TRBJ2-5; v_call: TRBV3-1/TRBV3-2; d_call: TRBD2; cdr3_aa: CASSEVSLGRGGMETQYF; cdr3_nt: TGTGCCAGCAGCGAAGTGTCCTTGGGGCGGGGGGGTATGGAGACCCAGTACTTC
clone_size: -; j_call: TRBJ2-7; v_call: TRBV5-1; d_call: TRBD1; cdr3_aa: CASHSGTGTYEQYF; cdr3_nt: TGCGCCAGCCATTCCGGGACAGGGACGTACGAGCAGTACTTC
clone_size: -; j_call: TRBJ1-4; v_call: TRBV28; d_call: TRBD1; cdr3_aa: CASSLLGQGKEKLFF; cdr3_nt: TGTGCCAGCAGTTTGTTAGGACAGGGGAAAGAAAAACTGTTTTTT
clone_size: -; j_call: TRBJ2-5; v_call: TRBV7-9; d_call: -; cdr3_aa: CASSLSGGFETQYF; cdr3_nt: TGTGCCAGCAGCTTGTCCGGGGGTTTTGAGACCCAGTACTTC
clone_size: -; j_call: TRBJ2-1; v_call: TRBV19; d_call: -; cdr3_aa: CASSIGGRNNEQFF; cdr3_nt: TGTGCCAGTAGTATAGGGGGGCGAAATAATGAGCAGTTCTTC
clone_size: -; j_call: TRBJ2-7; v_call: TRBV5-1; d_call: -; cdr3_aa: CASSTNYEQYF; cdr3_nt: TGCGCCAGCAGCACCAACTACGAGCAGTACTTC
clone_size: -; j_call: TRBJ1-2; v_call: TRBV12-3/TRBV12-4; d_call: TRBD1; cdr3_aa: CASSQGQDYGYTF; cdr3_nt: TGTGCCAGCAGCCAGGGACAGGACTATGGCTACACCTTC
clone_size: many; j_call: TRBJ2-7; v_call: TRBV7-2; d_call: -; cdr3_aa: CASSVRTGGYEQYF; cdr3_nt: TGTGCCAGCAGTGTCCGGACCGGAGGTTACGAGCAGTACTTC
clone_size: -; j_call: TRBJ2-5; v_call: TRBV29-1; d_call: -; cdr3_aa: CSVDASQETQYF; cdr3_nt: TGCAGCGTTGATGCATCCCAAGAGACCCAGTACTTC
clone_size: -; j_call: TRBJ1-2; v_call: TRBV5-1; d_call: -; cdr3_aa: CASSLGTQINGGYTF; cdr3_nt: TGCGCCAGCAGCTTGGGCACCCAGATCAATGGTGGCTACACCTTC
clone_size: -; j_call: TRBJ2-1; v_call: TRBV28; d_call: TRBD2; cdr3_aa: CASRKGGASGSINEQFF; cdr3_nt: TGTGCCAGCAGAAAGGGGGGAGCTAGCGGGAGCATCAATGAGCAGTTCTTC
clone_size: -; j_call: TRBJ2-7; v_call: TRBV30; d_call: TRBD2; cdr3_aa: CAWGRGTGYEQYF; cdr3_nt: TGTGCCTGGGGGCGGGGGACCGGGTACGAGCAGTACTTC
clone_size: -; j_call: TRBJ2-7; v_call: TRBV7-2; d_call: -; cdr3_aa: CASSPSQLPSYEQYF; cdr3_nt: TGTGCCAGCAGCCCATCACAGCTACCCTCCTACGAGCAGTACTTC